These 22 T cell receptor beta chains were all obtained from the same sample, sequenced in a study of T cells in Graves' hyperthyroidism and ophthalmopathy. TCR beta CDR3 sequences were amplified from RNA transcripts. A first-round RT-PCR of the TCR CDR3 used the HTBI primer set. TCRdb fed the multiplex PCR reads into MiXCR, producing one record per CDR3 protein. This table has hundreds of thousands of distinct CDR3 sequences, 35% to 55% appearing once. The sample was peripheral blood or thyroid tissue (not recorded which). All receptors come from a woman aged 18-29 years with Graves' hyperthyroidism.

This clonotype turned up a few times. The CDR3 reads CASSPTGDSYEQYF. DNA for the CDR3: TGTGCCAGCAGCCCGACGGGGGACTCCTACGAGCAGTACTTC. V usage is TRBV7-7 and J usage is TRBJ2-7, with a weak D call TRBD2 (6 bases). CDR1 and CDR2 (germline): SSHAT, FNYEAQ (reference sequence). Trimming removed 5 bases at V and 0 bases at J, with 11 bases between. CDR3 size: 14 residues.

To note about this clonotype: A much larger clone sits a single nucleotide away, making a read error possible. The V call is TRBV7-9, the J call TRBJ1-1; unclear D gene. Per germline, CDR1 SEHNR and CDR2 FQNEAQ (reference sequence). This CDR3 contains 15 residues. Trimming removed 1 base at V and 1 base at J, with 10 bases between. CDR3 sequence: CASSLVDKENTEAFF. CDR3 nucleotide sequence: TGTGCCAGCAGCTTAGTCGACAAGGAGAACACTGAAGCTTTCTTT.

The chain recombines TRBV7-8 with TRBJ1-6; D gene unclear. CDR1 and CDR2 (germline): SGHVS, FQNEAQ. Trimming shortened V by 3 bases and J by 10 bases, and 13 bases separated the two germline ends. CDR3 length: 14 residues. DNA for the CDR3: TGTGCCAGCAGCTTTAGGGAAAAAGGATCACCCCTCCACTTT. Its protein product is CASSFREKGSPLHF.

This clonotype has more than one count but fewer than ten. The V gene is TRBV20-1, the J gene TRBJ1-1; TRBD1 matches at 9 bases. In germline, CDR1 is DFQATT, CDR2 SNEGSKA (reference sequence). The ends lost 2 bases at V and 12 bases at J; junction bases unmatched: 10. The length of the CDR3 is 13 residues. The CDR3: CSARSTGGAVSFF. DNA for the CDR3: TGCAGTGCTAGATCTACAGGGGGCGCGGTGTCTTTCTTT.

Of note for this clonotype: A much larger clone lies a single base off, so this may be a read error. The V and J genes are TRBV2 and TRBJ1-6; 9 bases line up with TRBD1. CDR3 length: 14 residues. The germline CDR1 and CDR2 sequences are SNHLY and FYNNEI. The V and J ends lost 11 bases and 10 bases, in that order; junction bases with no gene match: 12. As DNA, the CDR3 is TGTGCCGCCAAAACGGACAGGGGAGGGTCACCCCTCCACTTT. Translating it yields CAAKTDRGGSPLHF.

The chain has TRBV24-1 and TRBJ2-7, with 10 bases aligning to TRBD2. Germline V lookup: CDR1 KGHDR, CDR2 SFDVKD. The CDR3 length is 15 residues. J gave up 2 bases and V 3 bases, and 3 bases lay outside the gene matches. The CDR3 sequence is CATSDILAGTYEQYF. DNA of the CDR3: TGTGCCACCAGTGATATACTAGCGGGGACCTACGAGCAGTACTTC.

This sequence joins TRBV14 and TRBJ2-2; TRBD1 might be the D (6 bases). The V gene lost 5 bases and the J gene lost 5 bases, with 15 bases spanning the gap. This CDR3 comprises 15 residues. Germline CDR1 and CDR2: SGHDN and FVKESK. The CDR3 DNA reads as TGTGCCAGCAGCTTAAGGACAGCCTATACCGGGGAGCTGTTTTTT. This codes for CASSLRTAYTGELFF.

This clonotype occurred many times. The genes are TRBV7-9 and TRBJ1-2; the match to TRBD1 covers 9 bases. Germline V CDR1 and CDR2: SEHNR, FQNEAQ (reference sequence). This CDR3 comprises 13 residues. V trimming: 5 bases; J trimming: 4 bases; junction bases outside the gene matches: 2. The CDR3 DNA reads TGTGCCAGCAGCCCGGACAGGGGCTATGGCTACACCTTC. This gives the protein CASSPDRGYGYTF.

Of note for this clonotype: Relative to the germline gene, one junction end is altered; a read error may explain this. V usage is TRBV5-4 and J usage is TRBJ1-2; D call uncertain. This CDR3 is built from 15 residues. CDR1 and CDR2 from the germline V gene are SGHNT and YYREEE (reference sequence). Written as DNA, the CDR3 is TGCGCCAGCAGCCATCGCAGCGACATCAACTATGGCCACACCTTC. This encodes CASSHRSDINYGHTF.

The CDR3 DNA is TGTGCCAGCAGCCAGAACAAGGGTGCAGAGACCCAGCATTTT. As protein: CASSQNKGAETQHF. V gene TRBV7-8 combines with J gene TRBJ1-5; D is ambiguous. This CDR3 contains 14 residues. CDR1 is SGHVS, CDR2 FQNEAQ, per germline. V lost 5 bases, J lost 11 bases, and 19 bases lay in between.

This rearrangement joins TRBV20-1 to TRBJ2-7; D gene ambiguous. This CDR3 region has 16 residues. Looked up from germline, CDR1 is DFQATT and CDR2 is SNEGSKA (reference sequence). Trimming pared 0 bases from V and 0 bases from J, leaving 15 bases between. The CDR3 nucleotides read TGCAGTGCTAGAGAATCCGTAGACACCGGCTCCTACGAGCAGTACTTC. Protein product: CSARESVDTGSYEQYF.

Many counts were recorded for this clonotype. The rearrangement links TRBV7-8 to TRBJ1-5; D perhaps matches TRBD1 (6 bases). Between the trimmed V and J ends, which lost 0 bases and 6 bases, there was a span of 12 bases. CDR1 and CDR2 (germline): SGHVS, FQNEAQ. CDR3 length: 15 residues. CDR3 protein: CASSLAGRGGQPQHF. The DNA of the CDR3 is TGTGCCAGCAGCTTAGCAGGGAGAGGGGGTCAGCCCCAGCATTTT.

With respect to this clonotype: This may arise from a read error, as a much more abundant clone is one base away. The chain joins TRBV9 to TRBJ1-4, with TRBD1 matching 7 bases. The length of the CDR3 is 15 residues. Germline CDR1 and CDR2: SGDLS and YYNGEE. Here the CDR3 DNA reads TGCGCCAGCAGCCAGGAGGGGGCTGGGGATGAAAAACTGTTTTTT. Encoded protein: CASSQEGAGDEKLFF.

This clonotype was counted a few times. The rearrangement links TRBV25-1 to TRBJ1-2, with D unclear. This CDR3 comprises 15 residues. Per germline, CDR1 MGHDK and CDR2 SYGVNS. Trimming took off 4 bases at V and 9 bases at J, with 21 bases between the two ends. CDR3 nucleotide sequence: TGTGCCAGCAGTGGAGACACTGGCGATTTTGCGAGCTACACCTTC. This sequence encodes CASSGDTGDFASYTF.

As DNA, the CDR3 is TGTGCCAGCAGCGCCCCTATACGCGGAACAAGCCAAGAGACCCAGTACTTC. The encoded protein is CASSAPIRGTSQETQYF. The chain employs TRBV7-8 and TRBJ2-5, with D hard to call. CDR3 length: 17 amino acids. Between the trimmed V and J ends, which lost 5 bases and 1 base, there was a span of 20 bases. Germline CDR1 is SGHVS and CDR2 is FQNEAQ.

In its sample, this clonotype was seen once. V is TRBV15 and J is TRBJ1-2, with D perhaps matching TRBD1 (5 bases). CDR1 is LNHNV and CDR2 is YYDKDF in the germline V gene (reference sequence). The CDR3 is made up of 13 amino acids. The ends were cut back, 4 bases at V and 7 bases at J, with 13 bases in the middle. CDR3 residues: CATSNSGGAGYTF. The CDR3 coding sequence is TGTGCCACCAGCAATTCCGGAGGGGCTGGCTACACCTTC. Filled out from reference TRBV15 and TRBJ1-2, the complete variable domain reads DAMVIQNPRYQVTQFGKPVTLSCSQTLNHNVMYWYQQKSSQAPKLLFHYYDKDFNNEADTPDNFQSRRPNTSFCFLDIRSPGLGDTAMYLCATSNSGGAGYTFGSGTRLTVV.

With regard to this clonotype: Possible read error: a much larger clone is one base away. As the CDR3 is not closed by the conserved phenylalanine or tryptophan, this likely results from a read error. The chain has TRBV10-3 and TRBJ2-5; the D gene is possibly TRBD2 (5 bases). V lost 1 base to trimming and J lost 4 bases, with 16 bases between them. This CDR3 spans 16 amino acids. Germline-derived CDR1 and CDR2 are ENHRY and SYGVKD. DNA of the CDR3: TGTGCCATCAGTGAGTACCTTCGCGGAGGCATAGAGACCCAGTACCTC. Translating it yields CAISEYLRGGIETQYL.

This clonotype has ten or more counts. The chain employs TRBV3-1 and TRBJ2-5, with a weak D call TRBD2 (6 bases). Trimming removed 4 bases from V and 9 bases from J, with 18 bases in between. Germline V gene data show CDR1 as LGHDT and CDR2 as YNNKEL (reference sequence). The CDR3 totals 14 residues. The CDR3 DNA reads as TGTGCCAGCAGCCGGCGGGACTCCAGGGAGTCCCAGTACTTC. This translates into CASSRRDSRESQYF.

CDR3 protein: CASVSFTEAFF. In DNA, the CDR3 is TGTGCCAGCGTTTCATTCACTGAAGCTTTCTTT. The rearrangement joins TRBV12-3 or TRBV12-4 to TRBJ1-1, with unresolved D. The CDR3 extends over 11 amino acids. Trimming stripped 8 bases from V and 4 bases from J, with 8 bases between.

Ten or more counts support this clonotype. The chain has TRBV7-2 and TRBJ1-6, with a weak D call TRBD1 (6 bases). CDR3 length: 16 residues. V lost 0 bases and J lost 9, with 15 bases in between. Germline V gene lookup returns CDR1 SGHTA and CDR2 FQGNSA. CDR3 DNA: TGTGCCAGCAGCTTAGCGCGGACAGCCCCGGGTTCACCCCTCCACTTT. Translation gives CASSLARTAPGSPLHF.

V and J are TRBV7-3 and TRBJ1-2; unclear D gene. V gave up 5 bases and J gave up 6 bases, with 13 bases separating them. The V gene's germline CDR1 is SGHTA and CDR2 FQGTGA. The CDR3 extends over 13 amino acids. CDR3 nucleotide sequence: TGTGCCAGCAGCCCCGGGGTTAGGGATGGCTACACCTTC. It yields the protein CASSPGVRDGYTF.

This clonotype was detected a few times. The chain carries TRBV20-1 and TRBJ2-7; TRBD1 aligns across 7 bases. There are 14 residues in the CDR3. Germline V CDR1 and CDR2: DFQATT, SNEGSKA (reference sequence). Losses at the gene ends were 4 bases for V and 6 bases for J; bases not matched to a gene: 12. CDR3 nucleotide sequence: TGCAGTGCTACAGAAACATACAGGGACAGCGAGCAGTACTTC. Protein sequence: CSATETYRDSEQYF.